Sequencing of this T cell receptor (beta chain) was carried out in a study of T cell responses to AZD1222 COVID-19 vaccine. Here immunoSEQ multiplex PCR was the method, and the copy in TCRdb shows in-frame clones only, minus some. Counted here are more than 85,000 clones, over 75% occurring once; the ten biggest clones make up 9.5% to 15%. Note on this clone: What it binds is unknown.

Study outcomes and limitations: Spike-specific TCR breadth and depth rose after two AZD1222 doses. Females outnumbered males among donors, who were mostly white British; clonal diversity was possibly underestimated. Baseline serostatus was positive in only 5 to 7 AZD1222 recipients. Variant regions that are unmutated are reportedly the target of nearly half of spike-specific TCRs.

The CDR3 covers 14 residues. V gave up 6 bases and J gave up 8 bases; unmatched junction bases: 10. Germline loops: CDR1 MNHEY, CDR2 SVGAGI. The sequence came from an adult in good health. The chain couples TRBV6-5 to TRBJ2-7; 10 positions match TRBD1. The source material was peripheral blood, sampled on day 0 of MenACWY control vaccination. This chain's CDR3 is CASSMTGGPTKQYF. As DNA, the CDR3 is TGTGCCAGCAGCATGACAGGGGGCCCTACGAAGCAGTACTTC.